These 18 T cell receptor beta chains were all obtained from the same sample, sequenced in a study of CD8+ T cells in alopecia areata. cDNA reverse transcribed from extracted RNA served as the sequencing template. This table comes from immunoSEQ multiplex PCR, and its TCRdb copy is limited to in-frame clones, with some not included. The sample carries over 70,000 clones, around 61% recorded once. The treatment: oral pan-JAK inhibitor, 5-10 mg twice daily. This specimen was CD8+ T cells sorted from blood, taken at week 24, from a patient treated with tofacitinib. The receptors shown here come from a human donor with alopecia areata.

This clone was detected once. This CDR3 is CSVENSFTGGYTF. The CDR3 DNA follows: TGCAGCGTTGAAAACTCGTTCACCGGGGGCTACACCTTC. The chain uses TRBV29-1 and TRBJ1-2; D remains ambiguous. The ends were cut back, 2 bases at V and 8 bases at J, with 15 bases in the middle. In germline, CDR1 is SQVTM, CDR2 ANQGSEA. This CDR3 is built from 13 residues.

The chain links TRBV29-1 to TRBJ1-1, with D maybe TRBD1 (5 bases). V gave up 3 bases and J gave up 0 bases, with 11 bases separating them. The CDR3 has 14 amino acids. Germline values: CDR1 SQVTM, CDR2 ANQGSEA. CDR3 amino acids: CSVDSRTLNTEAFF. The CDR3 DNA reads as TGCAGCGTTGATAGTAGGACATTGAACACTGAAGCTTTCTTT.

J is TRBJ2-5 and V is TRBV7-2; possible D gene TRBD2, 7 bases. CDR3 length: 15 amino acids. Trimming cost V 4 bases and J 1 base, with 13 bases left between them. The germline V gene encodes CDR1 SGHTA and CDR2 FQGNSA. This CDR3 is CASSSGGGLQETQYF. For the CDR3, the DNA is TGTGCCAGCAGCTCAGGCGGGGGCCTCCAAGAGACCCAGTACTTC.

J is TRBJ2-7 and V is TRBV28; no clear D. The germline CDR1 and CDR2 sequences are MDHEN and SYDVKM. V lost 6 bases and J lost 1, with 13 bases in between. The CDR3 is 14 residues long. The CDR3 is CASRPRLVSYEQYF. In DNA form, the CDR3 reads TGTGCCAGCAGACCGAGACTCGTGTCCTACGAGCAGTACTTC.

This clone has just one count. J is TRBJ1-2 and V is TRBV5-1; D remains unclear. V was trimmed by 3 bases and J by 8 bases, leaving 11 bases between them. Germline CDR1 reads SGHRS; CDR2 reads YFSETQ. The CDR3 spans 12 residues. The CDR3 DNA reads TGCGCCAGCAGCTCCCGGAGGGAGGGCTACACCTTC. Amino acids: CASSSRREGYTF.

The CDR3 nucleotides read TGTGCCAGCAGCAAGGGGACAGAGCTTAACTATGGCTACACCTTC. Translation gives CASSKGTELNYGYTF. This rearrangement joins TRBV19 to TRBJ1-2, with 7 bases that match TRBD1. The CDR3 has 15 residues. From germline, CDR1 is LNHDA and CDR2 SQIVND (reference sequence). Trimming cost V 9 bases and J 1 base; bases outside gene matches: 11.

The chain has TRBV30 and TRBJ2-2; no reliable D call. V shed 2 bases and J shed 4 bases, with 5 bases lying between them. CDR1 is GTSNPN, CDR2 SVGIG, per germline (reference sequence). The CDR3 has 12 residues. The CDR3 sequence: CAWSSVTGELFF. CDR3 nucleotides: TGTGCCTGGAGTAGTGTCACCGGGGAGCTGTTTTTT.

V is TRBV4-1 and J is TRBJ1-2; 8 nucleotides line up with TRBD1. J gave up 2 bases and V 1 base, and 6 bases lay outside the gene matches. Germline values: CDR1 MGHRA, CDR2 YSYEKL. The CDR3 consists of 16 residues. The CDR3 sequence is CASSQGLGQGNYGYTF. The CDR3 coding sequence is TGCGCCAGCAGCCAAGGGTTAGGACAGGGCAACTATGGCTACACCTTC.

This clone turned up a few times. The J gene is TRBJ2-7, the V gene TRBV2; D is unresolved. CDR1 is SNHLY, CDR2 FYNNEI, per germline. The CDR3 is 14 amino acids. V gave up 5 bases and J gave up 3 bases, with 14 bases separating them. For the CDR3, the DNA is TGTGCCAGCAGTCTCGGGTGGGAAGGCTACGAGCAGTACTTC. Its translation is CASSLGWEGYEQYF.

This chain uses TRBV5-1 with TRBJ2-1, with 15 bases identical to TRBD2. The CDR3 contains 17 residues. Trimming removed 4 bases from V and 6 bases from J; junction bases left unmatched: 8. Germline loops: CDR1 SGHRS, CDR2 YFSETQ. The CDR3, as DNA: TGCGCCAGCAGCCCCGAAGGGACTAGCGGGGGGTCCAATGAGCAGTTCTTC. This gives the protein CASSPEGTSGGSNEQFF.

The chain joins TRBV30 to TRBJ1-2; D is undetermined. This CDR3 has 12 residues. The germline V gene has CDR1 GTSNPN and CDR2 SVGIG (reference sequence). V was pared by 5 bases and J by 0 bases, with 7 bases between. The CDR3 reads CAWSHPNYGYTF. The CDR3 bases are TGTGCCTGGTCACACCCTAACTATGGCTACACCTTC.

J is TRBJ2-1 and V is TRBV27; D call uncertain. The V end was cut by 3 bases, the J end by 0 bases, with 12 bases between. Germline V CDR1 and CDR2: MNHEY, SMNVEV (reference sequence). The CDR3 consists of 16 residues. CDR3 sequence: CASSFDLSHSYNEQFF. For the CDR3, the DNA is TGTGCCAGCAGTTTCGACTTGTCACACTCCTACAATGAGCAGTTCTTC.

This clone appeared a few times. The CDR3 spells CASSLGWTQNTEAFF. The CDR3 coding sequence is TGCGCCAGCAGCTTGGGATGGACACAGAACACTGAAGCTTTCTTT. The chain employs TRBV5-1 and TRBJ1-1; D is possibly TRBD1 (5 bases). The CDR3 has 15 residues. Trimming left V 0 bases short and J 1 base short, with 10 bases between. Per germline, CDR1 SGHRS and CDR2 YFSETQ.

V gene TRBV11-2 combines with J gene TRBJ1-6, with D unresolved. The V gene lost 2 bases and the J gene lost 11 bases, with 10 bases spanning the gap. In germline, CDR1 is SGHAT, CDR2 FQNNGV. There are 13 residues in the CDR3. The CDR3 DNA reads TGTGCCAGCAGCTTATTGTCCATCCCACCCCTCCACTTT. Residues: CASSLLSIPPLHF.

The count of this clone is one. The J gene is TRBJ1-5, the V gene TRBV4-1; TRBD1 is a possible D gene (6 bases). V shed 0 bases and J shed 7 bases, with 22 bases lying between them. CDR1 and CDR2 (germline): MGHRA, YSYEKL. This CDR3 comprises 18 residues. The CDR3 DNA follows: TGCGCCAGCAGCCAAGATCCCGCTTGGGGGCCCGGGTCGCAGCCCCAGCATTTT. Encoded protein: CASSQDPAWGPGSQPQHF.

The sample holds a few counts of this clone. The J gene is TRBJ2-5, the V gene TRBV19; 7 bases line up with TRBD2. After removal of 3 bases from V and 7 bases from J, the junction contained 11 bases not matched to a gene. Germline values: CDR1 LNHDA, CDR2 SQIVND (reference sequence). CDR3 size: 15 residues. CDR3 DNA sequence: TGTGCCAGTAGTATGGAGACTAGCATACGTTCGACCCAGTACTTC. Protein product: CASSMETSIRSTQYF.

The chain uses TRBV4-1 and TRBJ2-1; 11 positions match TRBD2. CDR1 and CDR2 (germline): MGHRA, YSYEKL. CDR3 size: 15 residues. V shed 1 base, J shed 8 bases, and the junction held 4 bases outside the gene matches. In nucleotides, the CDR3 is TGCGCCAGCAGCCAAGTAGCGGGAGGGCAAGATGAGCAGTTCTTC. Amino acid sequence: CASSQVAGGQDEQFF.

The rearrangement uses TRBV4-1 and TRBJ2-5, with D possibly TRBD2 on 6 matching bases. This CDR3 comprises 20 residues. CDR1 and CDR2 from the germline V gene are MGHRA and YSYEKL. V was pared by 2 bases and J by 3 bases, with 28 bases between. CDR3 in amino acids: CASSQPGTLRTKVGKETQYF. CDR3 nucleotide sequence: TGCGCCAGCAGCCAACCCGGGACTCTAAGGACCAAAGTCGGTAAAGAGACCCAGTACTTC.